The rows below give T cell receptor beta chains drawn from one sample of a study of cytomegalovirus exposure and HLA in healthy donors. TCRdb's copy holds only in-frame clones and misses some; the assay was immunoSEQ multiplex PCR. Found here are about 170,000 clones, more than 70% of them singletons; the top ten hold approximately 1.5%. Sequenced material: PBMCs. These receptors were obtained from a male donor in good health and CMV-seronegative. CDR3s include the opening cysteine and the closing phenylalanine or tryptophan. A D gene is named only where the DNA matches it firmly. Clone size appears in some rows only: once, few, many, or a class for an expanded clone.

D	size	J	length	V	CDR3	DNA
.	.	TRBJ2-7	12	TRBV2	CASSLSHRPGDF	TGTGCCAGCAGTCTTTCCCACAGGCCCGGAGACTTC
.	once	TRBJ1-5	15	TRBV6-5	CASSQNRNPEWPQHF	TGTGCCAGCAGCCAAAACAGAAACCCCGAATGGCCCCAGCATTTT
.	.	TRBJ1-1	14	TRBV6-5	CASSYSGGYTEAFF	TGTGCCAGCAGTTACTCGGGGGGGTACACTGAAGCTTTCTTT
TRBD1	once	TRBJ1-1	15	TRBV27	CASPGGTGADTEAFF	TGTGCCAGCCCAGGGGGGACAGGGGCCGACACTGAAGCTTTCTTT
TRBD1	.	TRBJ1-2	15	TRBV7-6	CASSLGTGGGYGYTF	TGTGCCAGCAGCTTAGGGACAGGGGGAGGCTATGGCTACACCTTC
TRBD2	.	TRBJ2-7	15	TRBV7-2	CASSGTGTSGYEQYF	TGTGCCAGCAGCGGTACCGGGACTAGCGGCTACGAGCAGTACTTC
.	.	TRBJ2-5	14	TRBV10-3	CAISGDRRQETQYF	TGTGCCATCAGTGGTGACAGGAGACAAGAGACCCAGTACTTC
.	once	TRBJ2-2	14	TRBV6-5	CASRPTRNTGELFF	TGTGCCAGCAGACCAACAAGGAACACCGGGGAGCTGTTTTTT
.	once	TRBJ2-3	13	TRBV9	CASRSSGTDTQYF	TGTGCCAGCCGGTCATCCGGCACAGATACGCAGTATTTT
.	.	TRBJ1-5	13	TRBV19	CASRDTPNQPQHF	TGTGCCAGTAGGGACACACCGAATCAGCCCCAGCATTTT
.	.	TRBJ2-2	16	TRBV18	CASSQFQTANTGELFF	TGTGCCAGCTCCCAATTTCAGACAGCCAATACCGGGGAGCTGTTTTTT
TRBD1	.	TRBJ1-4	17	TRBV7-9	CASSSPSRQGRDEKLFF	TGTGCCAGCAGCTCACCTAGTCGACAGGGGCGGGATGAAAAACTGTTTTTT
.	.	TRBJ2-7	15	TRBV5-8	CASSFVGQKGGEQYF	TGTGCCAGCAGCTTCGTAGGGCAGAAAGGGGGCGAGCAGTACTTC
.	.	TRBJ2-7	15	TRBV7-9	CASSLAKDRVYEQYF	TGTGCCAGCAGCTTAGCGAAGGACAGAGTCTACGAGCAGTACTTC
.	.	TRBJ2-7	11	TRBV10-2	CASPRRSEQYF	TGCGCCAGCCCCCGGAGGTCCGAGCAGTACTTC
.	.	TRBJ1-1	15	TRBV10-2	CASIGTDNPNTEAFF	TGCGCCAGCATTGGCACTGACAACCCAAACACTGAAGCTTTCTTT
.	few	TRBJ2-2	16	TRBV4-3	CASSQDWAGSIGELFF	TGCGCCAGCAGCCAAGATTGGGCGGGATCGATCGGGGAGCTGTTTTTT
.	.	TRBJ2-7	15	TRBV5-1	CASRLGAFDDHEQYF	TGCGCCAGCAGGTTGGGGGCCTTCGACGACCACGAGCAGTACTTC
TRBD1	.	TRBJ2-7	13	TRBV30	CAWSVQGPGEQYF	TGTGCCTGGAGTGTACAGGGGCCTGGAGAGCAGTACTTC
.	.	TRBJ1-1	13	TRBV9	CASSQAGHTEAFF	TGTGCCAGCAGCCAAGCGGGACACACTGAAGCTTTCTTT
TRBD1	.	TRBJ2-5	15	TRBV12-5	CASGPERGRQETQYF	TGTGCTAGTGGCCCCGAGAGGGGGCGACAAGAGACCCAGTACTTC
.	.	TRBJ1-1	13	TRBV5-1	CASSLVPGTEAFF	TGCGCCAGCAGCTTGGTGCCGGGTACTGAAGCTTTCTTT
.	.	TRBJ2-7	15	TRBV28	CASSWGQEPSYEQYF	TGTGCCAGCAGTTGGGGGCAGGAGCCCTCCTACGAGCAGTACTTC
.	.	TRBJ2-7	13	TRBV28	CASSINTAQGRYF	TGTGCCAGCAGTATAAATACCGCTCAGGGGAGATACTTC
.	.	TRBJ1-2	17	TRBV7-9	CSSSLPRVGVGTYGYTF	TGTTCCAGCAGCTTGCCCCGGGTAGGGGTGGGCACTTATGGCTACACCTTC
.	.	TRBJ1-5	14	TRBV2	CASSAGQTNQPQHF	TGTGCCAGCAGTGCTGGACAGACTAATCAGCCCCAGCATTTT
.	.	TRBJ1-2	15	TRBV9	CASSERDTANYGYTF	TGTGCCAGCAGCGAACGGGACACAGCTAACTATGGCTACACCTTC
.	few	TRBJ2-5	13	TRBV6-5	CASSRLSRETQYF	TGTGCCAGCAGTCGACTCTCCCGGGAGACCCAGTACTTC
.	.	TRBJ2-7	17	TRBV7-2	CASSLAGGGLLTYEQYF	TGTGCCAGCAGCTTAGCAGGCGGGGGCCTTCTTACCTACGAGCAGTACTTC
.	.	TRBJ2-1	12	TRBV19	CASSSTGVYTFF	TGTGCCAGTAGTTCGACAGGTGTTTATACGTTCTTC
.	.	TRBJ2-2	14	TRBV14	CASSQAVFTGELFF	TGTGCCAGCAGCCAAGCGGTTTTCACCGGGGAGCTGTTTTTT
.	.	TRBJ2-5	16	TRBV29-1	CSVEDLGTGGRETQYF	TGCAGCGTTGAAGATCTCGGGACTGGTGGGAGGGAGACCCAGTACTTC
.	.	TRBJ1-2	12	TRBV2	CAIPWRAKGYTF	TGTGCCATTCCCTGGAGGGCGAAAGGCTACACCTTC
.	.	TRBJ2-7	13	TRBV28	CASYGRRSYEQYF	TGTGCCAGCTATGGGAGGAGGTCCTACGAGCAGTACTTC
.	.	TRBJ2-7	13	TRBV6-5	CASQPGSSYEQYF	TGTGCCTCCCAACCGGGAAGCTCCTACGAGCAGTACTTC
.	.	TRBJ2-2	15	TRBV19	CASSVAGLNTGELFF	TGTGCCAGTAGCGTTGCGGGGTTGAACACCGGGGAGCTGTTTTTT
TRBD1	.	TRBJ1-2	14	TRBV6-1	CASRTTTGLSGYTF	TGTGCCAGCAGAACTACGACAGGGTTGAGCGGCTACACCTTC
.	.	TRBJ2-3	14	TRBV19	CASSKYEGEDTQYF	TGTGCCAGTAGTAAATACGAGGGGGAGGATACGCAGTATTTT
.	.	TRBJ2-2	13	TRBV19	CASTWTQTGELFF	TGTGCCAGTACCTGGACACAAACCGGGGAGCTGTTTTTT
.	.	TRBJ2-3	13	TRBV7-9	CASSHSRADTQYF	TGTGCCAGCAGCCACTCGCGGGCGGATACGCAGTATTTT
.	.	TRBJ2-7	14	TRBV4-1	CASSHPGKSGEQYF	TGCGCCAGCAGCCACCCAGGGAAGTCCGGCGAGCAGTACTTC
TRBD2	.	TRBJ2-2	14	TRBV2	CASSTGGYIGELFF	TGTGCCAGCTCGACGGGGGGTTATATCGGGGAGCTGTTTTTT
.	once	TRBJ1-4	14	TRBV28	CASSLFGREEKLFF	TGTGCCAGCAGTTTATTCGGGAGAGAGGAAAAACTGTTTTTT
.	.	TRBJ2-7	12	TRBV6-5	CASSSGFYEQYF	TGTGCCAGCAGTTCGGGATTCTACGAGCAGTACTTC
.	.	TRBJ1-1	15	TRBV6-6	CASRGGTGEETEAFF	TGTGCCAGCAGAGGAGGTACGGGGGAGGAGACTGAAGCTTTCTTT
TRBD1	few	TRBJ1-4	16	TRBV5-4	CASSRRDSATNEKLFF	TGTGCCAGCAGCAGGCGGGACAGTGCAACTAATGAAAAACTGTTTTTT
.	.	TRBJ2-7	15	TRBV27	CASSVGQRGVYEQYF	TGTGCCAGCAGTGTTGGGCAGCGCGGGGTCTACGAGCAGTACTTC
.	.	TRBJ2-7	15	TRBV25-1	CASSPGTGWDNEQYF	TGTGCCAGCAGCCCGGGTACAGGGTGGGATAACGAGCAGTACTTC
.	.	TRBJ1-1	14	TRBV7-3	CASSLSGNDRKAFF	TGTGCCAGCAGCTTATCCGGCAACGACAGGAAAGCTTTCTTT
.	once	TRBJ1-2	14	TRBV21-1	CASSKGDRPYGYTF	TGTGCCAGCAGCAAAGGAGACAGGCCCTATGGCTACACCTTC
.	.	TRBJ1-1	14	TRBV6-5	CASSYVQGNTEAFF	TGTGCCAGCAGTTATGTTCAGGGGAACACTGAAGCTTTCTTT
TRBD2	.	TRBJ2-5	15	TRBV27	CASSFSGLARETQYF	TGTGCCAGCAGTTTTTCGGGACTAGCGAGAGAGACCCAGTACTTC
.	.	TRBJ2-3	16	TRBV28	CASSFPLDRGTDTQYF	TGTGCCAGCAGTTTTCCTTTGGACAGAGGCACAGATACGCAGTATTTT
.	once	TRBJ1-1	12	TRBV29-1	CRIQGLGHEAFF	TGCAGGATACAAGGGCTGGGGCATGAAGCTTTCTTT
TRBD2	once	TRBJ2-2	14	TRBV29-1	CSVGGSGYTGELFF	TGCAGCGTTGGTGGTAGCGGGTACACCGGGGAGCTGTTTTTT